Listed here are 17 T cell receptor beta chains from one sample, sequenced in a study of response to subunit inactivated influenza vaccine. TCRdb re-called the RT-PCR reads with MiXCR, one entry per CDR3 protein. The table shows over 450,000 distinct CDR3 sequences, with over 10% occurring only once. Source: PBMCs from blood, taken about 40 days after vaccination. These receptors originate from a man between 50 and 59 years old who received an inactivated influenza vaccine.

The CDR3 DNA reads TGTGCCAGCAGTGAAGTATCAACTTACGAGCAGTACTTC. Amino acids: CASSEVSTYEQYF. The rearrangement uses TRBV25-1 and TRBJ2-7; D is unresolved. Germline CDR1 is MGHDK and CDR2 is SYGVNS. The ends were cut back, 2 bases at V and 4 bases at J, with 9 bases in the middle. The CDR3 spans 13 residues.

There are a few counts of this clonotype. The rearrangement joins TRBV2 to TRBJ2-3; 10 bases align to TRBD2. The CDR3 has 17 amino acids. With 7 bases clipped from V and 0 bases from J, the junction kept 10 bases outside the gene matches. Germline values: CDR1 SNHLY, CDR2 FYNNEI. The CDR3 sequence is CASTPPSGGGSTDTQYF. The CDR3 coding sequence is TGTGCCAGCACCCCTCCCAGCGGGGGGGGTAGCACAGATACGCAGTATTTT.

This clonotype was counted only a few times. This rearrangement joins TRBV18 to TRBJ1-4; D not certain. Germline V gene data show CDR1 as KGHSH and CDR2 as LQKENI. V lost 4 bases and J 5 bases, leaving 8 bases between the germline ends. The CDR3 is 13 amino acids. The DNA for the CDR3 is TGTGCCAGCTCACTCGACCGAAATGAAAAACTGTTTTTT. Protein product: CASSLDRNEKLFF.

At least ten counts were recorded for this clonotype. The V gene is TRBV12-3 or TRBV12-4, the J gene TRBJ2-3, with no clear D. This CDR3 has 15 amino acids. V was shortened by 1 base and J by 0 bases, with 8 bases between the two germline ends. This CDR3 reads CASSLVSPSTDTQYF. The CDR3 bases are TGTGCCAGCAGTTTAGTTTCACCAAGCACAGATACGCAGTATTTT.

Many counts were recorded for this clonotype. CDR3 sequence reads: CSARTTPSYGYTF. CDR3 coding DNA: TGCAGTGCAAGGACAACTCCTTCCTATGGCTACACCTTC. V gene TRBV20-1 combines with J gene TRBJ1-2, with D possibly being TRBD1 (5 bases). Germline CDR1 DFQATT, CDR2 SNEGSKA (reference sequence). The CDR3 has 13 residues. Trimming removed 6 bases from V and 4 bases from J, with 15 bases in between.

Details on this clonotype: A read error may account for a junction end that differs from germline. V is TRBV6-6 and J is TRBJ2-7; D not certain. The CDR3 has 13 amino acids. In germline, CDR1 is MNHNY, CDR2 SVGAGI (reference sequence). In DNA, the CDR3 is TGTGCCAGCACTTACGGGCCGCTCTACGAGCAGTACTTC. Its translation is CASTYGPLYEQYF.

CDR3 loop: CSARDPLGPPRAQYF. CDR3 DNA: TGCAGTGCTAGAGATCCTCTCGGGCCCCCCAGGGCCCAGTACTTC. The chain joins TRBV20-1 to TRBJ2-5; TRBD1 is a possible D gene (5 bases). The ends were cut back, 0 bases at V and 9 bases at J, with 20 bases in the middle. The germline CDR1 and CDR2 sequences are DFQATT and SNEGSKA (reference sequence). The CDR3 totals 15 residues.

This clonotype was detected a few times. V usage is TRBV6-2 or TRBV6-3 and J usage is TRBJ2-5, with D possibly being TRBD1 or TRBD2 (6 bases each). The CDR3 contains 14 residues. Germline V lookup: CDR1 MNHEY, CDR2 SVGEGT. V was cut by 1 base and J by 1 base, with 7 bases left in between. The CDR3 loop is CASSYWGAQETQYF. Written as DNA, the CDR3 is TGTGCCAGCAGTTACTGGGGGGCCCAAGAGACCCAGTACTTC.

J is TRBJ1-3 and V is TRBV28, with D possibly matching TRBD1 (5 bases). The CDR3 runs to 16 residues. Germline V gives CDR1 MDHEN, CDR2 SYDVKM. The V end lost 1 base, the J end lost 0 bases, and 10 bases lay between the germline ends. The CDR3 spells CASSLLKGSSGNTIYF. CDR3 DNA: TGTGCCAGCAGTTTATTAAAGGGGAGCTCTGGAAACACCATATATTTT.

This rearrangement joins TRBV7-2 to TRBJ2-5; no clear D. In germline, CDR1 is SGHTA, CDR2 FQGNSA. The CDR3 sequence is 15 residues long. V was shortened by 2 bases and J by 2 bases, with 12 bases between the two germline ends. CDR3 DNA: TGTGCCAGCAGCTTATATGTGGGGTCGCAAGAGACCCAGTACTTC. This translates into CASSLYVGSQETQYF.

This clonotype was counted between two and nine times. The rearrangement joins TRBV15 to TRBJ1-3; D may be TRBD1 (6 bases). Per the germline V gene, CDR1 is LNHNV and CDR2 is YYDKDF (reference sequence). The CDR3 totals 14 residues. V gave up 0 bases and J gave up 9 bases, with 12 bases separating them. CDR3: CATSRDLGGGTIYF. CDR3 bases: TGTGCCACCAGCAGAGATTTAGGAGGGGGCACCATATATTTT.

This clonotype came up a few times. The V gene is TRBV7-2, the J gene TRBJ2-1; 8 bases fit TRBD2. The germline V gene encodes CDR1 SGHTA and CDR2 FQGNSA. The junction had 3 bases not matched to a gene; V was cut back by 5 bases and J by 0 bases. CDR3 length: 15 residues. CDR3 amino acids: CASSRAGASYNEQFF. CDR3 nucleotides: TGTGCCAGCAGCCGAGCGGGAGCCTCCTACAATGAGCAGTTCTTC.

This rearrangement joins TRBV4-1 to TRBJ2-1; no clear D gene. This CDR3 has 13 residues. CDR1 is MGHRA, CDR2 YSYEKL, per germline. The V end lost 2 bases, the J end lost 7 bases, and 9 bases lay between the germline ends. CDR3 region: CASSQFSGNEQFF. The CDR3 bases are TGCGCCAGCAGCCAATTCAGTGGTAATGAGCAGTTCTTC.

This clonotype was seen more than once but under ten times. The gene calls are TRBV5-1 and TRBJ2-1, with TRBD2 matching 12 bases. After removal of 4 bases from V and 8 bases from J, the junction contained 10 bases not matched to a gene. The CDR3 has 16 amino acids. Germline V gene lookup returns CDR1 SGHRS and CDR2 YFSETQ. This CDR3 is CASSPPTSGGGDEQFF. CDR3 DNA sequence: TGCGCCAGCAGCCCTCCGACTAGCGGGGGAGGGGATGAGCAGTTCTTC. Looking up the rest from reference TRBV5-1 and TRBJ2-1 gives the full variable domain: KAGVTQTPRYLIKTRGQQVTLSCSPISGHRSVSWYQQTPGQGLQFLFEYFSETQRNKGNFPGRFSGRQFSNSRSEMNVSTLELGDSALYLCASSPPTSGGGDEQFFGPGTRLTVL.

This clonotype was seen only a few times. This chain connects TRBV6-1 to TRBJ2-7, with TRBD1 identical over 8 bases. The ends lost 7 bases at V and 2 bases at J; junction bases unmatched: 7. CDR1 is MNHNS and CDR2 is SASEGT in the germline V gene. The CDR3 contains 14 residues. CDR3 sequence: CASNPDRGPYEQYF. CDR3 sequence (DNA): TGTGCCAGCAACCCTGACAGGGGTCCCTACGAGCAGTACTTC.

CDR3 nucleotide sequence: TGTGCCAGCAGCCGGGGGCTCCCCTACGAGCAGTACTTC. Translated: CASSRGLPYEQYF. The V and J genes are TRBV12-3 or TRBV12-4 and TRBJ2-7; D possibly uses TRBD1 or TRBD2 (6 bases each). There are 13 residues in the CDR3. Trimming stripped 6 bases from V and 2 bases from J, with 11 bases between.

The chain links TRBV4-3 to TRBJ2-1; D may be TRBD2 (5 bases). V was shortened by 0 bases and J by 9 bases, with 15 bases between the two germline ends. The CDR3 length is 15 residues. CDR1 is LGHNA, CDR2 YSLEER, per germline. CDR3 loop: CASSQDVASSSEQFF. The DNA of the CDR3 is TGCGCCAGCAGCCAAGATGTAGCTAGCAGCAGTGAGCAGTTCTTC.